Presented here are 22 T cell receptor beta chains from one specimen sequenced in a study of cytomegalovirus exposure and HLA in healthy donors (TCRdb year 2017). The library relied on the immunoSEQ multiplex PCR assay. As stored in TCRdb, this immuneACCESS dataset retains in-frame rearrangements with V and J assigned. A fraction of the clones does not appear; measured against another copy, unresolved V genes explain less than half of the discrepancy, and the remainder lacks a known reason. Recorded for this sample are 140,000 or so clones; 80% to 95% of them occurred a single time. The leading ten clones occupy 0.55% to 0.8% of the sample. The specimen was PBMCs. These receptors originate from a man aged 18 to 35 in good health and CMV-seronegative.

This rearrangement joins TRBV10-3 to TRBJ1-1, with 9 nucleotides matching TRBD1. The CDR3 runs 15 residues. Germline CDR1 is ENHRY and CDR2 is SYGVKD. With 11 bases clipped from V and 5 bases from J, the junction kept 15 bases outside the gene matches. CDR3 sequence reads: CAATRGGQGITEAFF. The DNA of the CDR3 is TGTGCCGCAACCCGGGGGGGACAGGGAATAACTGAAGCTTTCTTT.

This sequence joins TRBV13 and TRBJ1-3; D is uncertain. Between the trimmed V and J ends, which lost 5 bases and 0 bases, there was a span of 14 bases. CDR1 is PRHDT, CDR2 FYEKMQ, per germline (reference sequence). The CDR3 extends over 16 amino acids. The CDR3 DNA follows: TGTGCCAGCAGCACTGTCCGGGATTACTCTGGAAACACCATATATTTT. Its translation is CASSTVRDYSGNTIYF.

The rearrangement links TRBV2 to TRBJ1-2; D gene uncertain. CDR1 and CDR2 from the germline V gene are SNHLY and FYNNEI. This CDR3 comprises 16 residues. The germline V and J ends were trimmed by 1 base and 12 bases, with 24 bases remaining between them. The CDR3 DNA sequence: TGTGCCAGCAGTGAAGACTTGGCGGAAGCAACGGGAGGCCACACCTTC. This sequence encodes CASSEDLAEATGGHTF.

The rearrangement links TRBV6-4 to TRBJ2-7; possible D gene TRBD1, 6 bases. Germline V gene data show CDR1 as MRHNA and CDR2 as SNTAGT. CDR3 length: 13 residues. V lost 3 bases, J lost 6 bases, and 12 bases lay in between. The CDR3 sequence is CASSETQGSEQYF. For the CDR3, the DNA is TGTGCCAGCAGTGAAACACAGGGCTCCGAGCAGTACTTC.

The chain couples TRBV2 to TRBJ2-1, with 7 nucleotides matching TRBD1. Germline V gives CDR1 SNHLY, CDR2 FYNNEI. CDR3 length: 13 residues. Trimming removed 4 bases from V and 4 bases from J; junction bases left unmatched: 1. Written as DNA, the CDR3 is TGTGCCAGCAGTGCGGACAGGTACAATGAGCAGTTCTTC. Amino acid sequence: CASSADRYNEQFF. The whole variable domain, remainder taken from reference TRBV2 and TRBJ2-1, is EPEVTQTPSHQVTQMGQEVILRCVPISNHLYFYWYRQILGQKVEFLVSFYNNEISEKSEIFDDQFSVERPDGSNFTLKIRSTKLEDSAMYFCASSADRYNEQFFGPGTRLTVL.

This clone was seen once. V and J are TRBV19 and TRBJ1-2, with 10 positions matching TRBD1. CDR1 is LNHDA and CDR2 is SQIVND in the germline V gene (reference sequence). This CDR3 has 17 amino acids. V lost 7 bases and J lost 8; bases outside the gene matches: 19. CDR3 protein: CASTKVGTGDLRRGYTF. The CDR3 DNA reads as TGTGCCAGTACCAAAGTGGGGACAGGGGATCTGCGGCGCGGCTACACCTTC.

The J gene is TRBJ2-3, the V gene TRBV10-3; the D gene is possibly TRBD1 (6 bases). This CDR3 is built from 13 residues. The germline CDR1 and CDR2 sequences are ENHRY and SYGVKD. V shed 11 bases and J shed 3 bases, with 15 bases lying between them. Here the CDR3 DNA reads TGTGCCGTCCAGGGCCAGGGGACAGATACGCAGTATTTT. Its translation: CAVQGQGTDTQYF.

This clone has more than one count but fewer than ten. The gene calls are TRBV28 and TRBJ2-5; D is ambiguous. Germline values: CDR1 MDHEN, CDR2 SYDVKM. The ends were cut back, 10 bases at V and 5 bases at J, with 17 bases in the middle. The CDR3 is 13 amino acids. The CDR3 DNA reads TGTGCCACGTTAACTTCGTTGAGGGAGACCCAGTACTTC. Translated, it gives CATLTSLRETQYF.

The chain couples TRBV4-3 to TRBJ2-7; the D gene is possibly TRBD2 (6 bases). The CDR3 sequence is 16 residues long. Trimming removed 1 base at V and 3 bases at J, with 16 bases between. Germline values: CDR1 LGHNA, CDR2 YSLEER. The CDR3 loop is CASSQATGLAHYEQYV. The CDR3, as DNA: TGCGCCAGCAGCCAAGCGACGGGACTTGCGCACTACGAGCAGTACGTC.

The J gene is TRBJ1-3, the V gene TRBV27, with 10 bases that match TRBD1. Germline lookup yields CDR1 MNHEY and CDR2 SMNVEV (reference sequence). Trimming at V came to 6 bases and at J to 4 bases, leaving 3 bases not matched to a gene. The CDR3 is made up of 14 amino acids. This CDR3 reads CASRDRGLGNTIYF. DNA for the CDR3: TGTGCCAGCAGGGACAGGGGGTTGGGAAACACCATATATTTT.

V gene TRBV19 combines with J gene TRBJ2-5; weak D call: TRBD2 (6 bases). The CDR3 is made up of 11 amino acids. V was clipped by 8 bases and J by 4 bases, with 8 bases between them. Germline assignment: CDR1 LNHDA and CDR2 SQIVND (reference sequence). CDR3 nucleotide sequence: TGTGCCAGTGGGGGGAGAGAGACCCAGTACTTC. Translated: CASGGRETQYF. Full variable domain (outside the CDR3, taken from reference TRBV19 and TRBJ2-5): DGGITQSPKYLFRKEGQNVTLSCEQNLNHDAMYWYRQDPGQGLRLIYYSQIVNDFQKGDIAEGYSVSREKKESFPLTVTSAQKNPTAFYLCASGGRETQYFGPGTRLLVL.

The CDR3 region is CASSLSLQTTGANVLTF. As DNA, the CDR3 is TGTGCCAGCAGCTTGTCTTTACAGACCACTGGGGCCAACGTCCTGACTTTC. This rearrangement joins TRBV5-8 to TRBJ2-6; unclear D gene. The CDR3 loop spans 17 amino acids. Trimming shortened V by 1 base and J by 2 bases, and 13 bases separated the two germline ends. Germline loops: CDR1 SGHTS, CDR2 YDEGEE.

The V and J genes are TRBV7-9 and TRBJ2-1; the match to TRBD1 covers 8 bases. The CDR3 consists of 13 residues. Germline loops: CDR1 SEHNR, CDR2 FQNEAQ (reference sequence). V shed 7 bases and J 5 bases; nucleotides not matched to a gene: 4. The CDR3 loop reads CASTLRGHNEQFF. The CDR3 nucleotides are TGTGCCAGCACCCTCAGGGGGCACAATGAGCAGTTCTTC.

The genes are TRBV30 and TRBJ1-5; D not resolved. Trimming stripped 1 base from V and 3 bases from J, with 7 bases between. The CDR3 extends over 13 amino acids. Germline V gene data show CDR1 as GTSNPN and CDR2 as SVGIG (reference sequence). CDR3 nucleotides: TGTGCCTGGAGTGGAGAGCTCAATCAGCCCCAGCATTTT. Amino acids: CAWSGELNQPQHF. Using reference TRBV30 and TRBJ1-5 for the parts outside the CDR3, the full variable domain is SQTIHQWPATLVQPVGSPLSLECTVEGTSNPNLYWYRQAAGRGLQLLFYSVGIGQISSEVPQNLSASRPQDRQFILSSKKLLLSDSGFYLCAWSGELNQPQHFGDGTRLSIL.

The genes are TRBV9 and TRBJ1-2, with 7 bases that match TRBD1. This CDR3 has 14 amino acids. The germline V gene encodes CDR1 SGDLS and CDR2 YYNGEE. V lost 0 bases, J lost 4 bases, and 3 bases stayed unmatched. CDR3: CASSVVGTAYGYTF. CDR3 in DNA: TGTGCCAGCAGCGTAGTGGGGACAGCCTATGGCTACACCTTC.

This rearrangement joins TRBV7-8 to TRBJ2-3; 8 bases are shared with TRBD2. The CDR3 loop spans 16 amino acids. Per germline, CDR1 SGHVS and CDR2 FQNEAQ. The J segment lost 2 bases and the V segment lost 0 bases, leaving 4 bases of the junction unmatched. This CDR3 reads CASSLAGGAITDTQYF. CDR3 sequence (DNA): TGTGCCAGCAGCTTAGCCGGGGGGGCGATCACAGATACGCAGTATTTT.

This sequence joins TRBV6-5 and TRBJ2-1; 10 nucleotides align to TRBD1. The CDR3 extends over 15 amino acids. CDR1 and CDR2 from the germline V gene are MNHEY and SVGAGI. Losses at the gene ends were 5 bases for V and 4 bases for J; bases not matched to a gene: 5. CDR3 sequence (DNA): TGTGCCAGCAGTACCGGGACAGGGGATTACAATGAGCAGTTCTTC. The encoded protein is CASSTGTGDYNEQFF.

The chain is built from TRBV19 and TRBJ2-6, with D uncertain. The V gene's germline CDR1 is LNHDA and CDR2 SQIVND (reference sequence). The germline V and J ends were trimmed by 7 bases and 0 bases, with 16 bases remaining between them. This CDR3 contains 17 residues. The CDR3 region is CASTLFPTISGANVLTF. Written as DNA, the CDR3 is TGTGCCAGTACCCTATTCCCTACCATCTCTGGGGCCAACGTCCTGACTTTC.

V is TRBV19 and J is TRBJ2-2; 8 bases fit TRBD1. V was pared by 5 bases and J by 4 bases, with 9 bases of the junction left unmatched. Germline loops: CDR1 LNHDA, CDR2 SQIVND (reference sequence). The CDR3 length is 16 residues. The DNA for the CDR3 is TGTGCCAGTAGTGCGAATGACAGGGGTAGCACCGGGGAGCTGTTTTTT. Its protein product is CASSANDRGSTGELFF.

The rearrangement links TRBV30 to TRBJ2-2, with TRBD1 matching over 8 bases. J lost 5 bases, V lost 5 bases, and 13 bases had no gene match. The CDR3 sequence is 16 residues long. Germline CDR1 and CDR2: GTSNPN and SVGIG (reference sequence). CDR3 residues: CAWARLRDRWTGELFF. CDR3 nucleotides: TGTGCCTGGGCGCGGCTTCGGGACAGGTGGACCGGGGAGCTGTTTTTT.

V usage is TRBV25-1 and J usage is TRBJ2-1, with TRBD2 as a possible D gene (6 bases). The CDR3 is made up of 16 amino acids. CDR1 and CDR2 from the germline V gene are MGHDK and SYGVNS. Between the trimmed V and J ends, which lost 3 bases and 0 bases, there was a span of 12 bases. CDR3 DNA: TGTGCCAGCAGTGACCCGGGACTCAGCTCCTACAATGAGCAGTTCTTC. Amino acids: CASSDPGLSSYNEQFF.

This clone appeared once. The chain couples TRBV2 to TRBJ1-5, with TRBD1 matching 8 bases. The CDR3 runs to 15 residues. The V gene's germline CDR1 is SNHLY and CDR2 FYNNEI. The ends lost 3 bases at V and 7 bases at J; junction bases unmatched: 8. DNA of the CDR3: TGTGCCAGCAGTGAGGGTCAGGGGGCGAGGCAGCCCCAGCATTTT. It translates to CASSEGQGARQPQHF.